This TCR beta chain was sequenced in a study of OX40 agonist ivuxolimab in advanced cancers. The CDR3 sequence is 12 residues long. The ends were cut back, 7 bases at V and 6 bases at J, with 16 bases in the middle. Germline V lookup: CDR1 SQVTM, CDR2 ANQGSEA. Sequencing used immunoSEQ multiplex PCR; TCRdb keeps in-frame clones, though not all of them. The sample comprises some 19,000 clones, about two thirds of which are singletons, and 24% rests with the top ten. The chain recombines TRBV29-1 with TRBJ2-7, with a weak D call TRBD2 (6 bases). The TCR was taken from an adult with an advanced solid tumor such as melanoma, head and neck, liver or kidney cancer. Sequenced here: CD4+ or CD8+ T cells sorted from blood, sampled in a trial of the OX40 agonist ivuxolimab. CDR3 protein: CSAVWGGGEQYF. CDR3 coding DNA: TGCAGCGCCGTCTGGGGAGGAGGCGAGCAGTACTTC.